A selection of T cell receptor beta chains follows, all from one sample in a study of blood T cell repertoires in COVID-19. Here immunoSEQ multiplex PCR was the method, and the copy in TCRdb shows in-frame clones only, minus some. Found here are 150,000 to 170,000 clones, roughly 85% of them singletons; the top ten hold 8.3%. Material: peripheral blood. These TCRs come from an older woman with COVID-19, enrolled during active disease. Both conserved end residues are part of each CDR3. D genes are given only for firm matches. Clone size is not always given. Where it is, it says once, few, many or a class for expanded clones.

V	D	size	J	CDR3	DNA
TRBV6-5	TRBD1	.	TRBJ1-1	CASSRRQGGTEAFF	TGTGCCAGCAGTCGTCGACAGGGGGGCACTGAAGCTTTCTTT
TRBV13	TRBD1	once	TRBJ1-1	CASSTTGQGVTEAFF	TGTGCCAGCAGTACTACGGGACAGGGGGTCACTGAAGCTTTCTTT
TRBV18	.	.	TRBJ1-2	CASSPVSRINYGYTF	TGTGCCAGCTCACCAGTTTCGAGAATTAACTATGGCTACACCTTC
TRBV6-6	.	.	TRBJ1-6	CATSGGQLYNSPLHF	TGTGCCACCTCCGGGGGGCAACTCTATAATTCCCCCCTCCACTTT
TRBV15	TRBD1	.	TRBJ1-3	CATSRDRGNTIYF	TGTGCCACCAGCAGGGACAGGGGAAACACCATATATTTT
TRBV4-1	.	.	TRBJ1-4	CASSQLRGFNEKLFF	TGCGCCAGCAGCCAACTCAGGGGATTTAATGAAAAACTGTTTTTT
TRBV6-5	.	.	TRBJ1-1	CASREQGRPNTEAFF	TGTGCCAGCCGAGAGCAGGGAAGACCCAACACTGAAGCTTTCTTT
TRBV13	TRBD2	.	TRBJ2-5	CASSLDGGRSGETQYF	TGTGCCAGCAGCTTAGACGGCGGGAGGTCAGGGGAGACCCAGTACTTC
TRBV18	.	.	TRBJ2-2	CASSPLGQNTGELFF	TGTGCCAGCTCACCATTGGGACAGAACACCGGGGAGCTGTTTTTT
TRBV7-9	TRBD1	.	TRBJ1-6	CASSSGQGNSPLHF	TGTGCCAGCAGCTCCGGACAGGGCAACTCACCCCTCCACTTT
TRBV27	.	.	TRBJ2-1	CASSFPQGGGLNNEQFF	TGTGCCAGCAGTTTCCCCCAGGGGGGCGGTTTAAACAATGAGCAGTTCTTC
TRBV7-8	.	.	TRBJ2-5	CASSEVIQETQYF	TGTGCCAGCAGCGAGGTCATACAAGAGACCCAGTACTTC
TRBV19	.	once	TRBJ1-6	CASSIAGRSGDSPLHF	TGTGCCAGTAGTATAGCCGGGAGGAGTGGTGATTCACCCCTCCACTTT
TRBV6-1	.	.	TRBJ2-7	CASSEADGGIPSYEQYF	TGTGCCAGCAGTGAAGCGGACGGCGGGATCCCCTCCTACGAGCAGTACTTC
TRBV5-1	.	.	TRBJ2-5	CASMEASQETQYF	TGCGCCAGCATGGAGGCTTCTCAAGAGACCCAGTACTTC
TRBV6-5	TRBD1	.	TRBJ2-2	CASSWRQGPGELFF	TGTGCCAGCAGTTGGCGACAGGGTCCCGGGGAGCTGTTTTTT
TRBV9	.	.	TRBJ1-6	CASSARTDFSPLHF	TGTGCCAGCAGCGCGAGGACAGATTTTTCACCCCTCCACTTT
TRBV18	.	.	TRBJ2-1	CASSPLSTSSSYNEQFF	TGTGCCAGCTCACCACTATCGACTTCGAGCTCCTACAATGAGCAGTTCTTC
TRBV3-1/TRBV3-2	TRBD1	.	TRBJ1-3	CASSQDGITGGNGNTIYF	TGTGCCAGCAGCCAAGATGGGATTACAGGGGGGAACGGAAACACCATATATTTT
TRBV9	TRBD1	once	TRBJ1-2	CASSVMSGGGSGYTF	TGTGCCAGCAGCGTAATGTCAGGGGGCGGTAGTGGCTACACCTTC
TRBV7-9	TRBD1	.	TRBJ1-2	CASSSPSGQGTANYGYTF	TGTGCCAGCAGCTCCCCATCTGGACAGGGGACCGCTAACTATGGCTACACCTTC
TRBV2	TRBD1	.	TRBJ1-5	CATNRGLNQPQHF	TGTGCCACCAACAGGGGCCTCAATCAGCCCCAGCATTTT
TRBV19	.	once	TRBJ1-1	CASSTKGMNTEAFF	TGTGCCAGTAGTACGAAGGGGATGAACACTGAAGCTTTCTTT
TRBV5-6	TRBD1	.	TRBJ1-2	CASSLDRGRGSERGYTF	TGTGCCAGCAGCTTGGACAGGGGGCGCGGATCGGAGAGGGGCTACACCTTC
TRBV12-3/TRBV12-4	.	.	TRBJ1-2	CASSTGYGYGYTF	TGTGCCAGCAGTACAGGGTATGGCTATGGCTACACCTTC
TRBV6-5	.	.	TRBJ1-2	CASSTRSHGYTF	TGTGCCAGCAGCACACGATCGCATGGCTACACCTTC
TRBV27	.	.	TRBJ1-2	CASTLDSTTNYGYTF	TGTGCCAGCACTCTGGACAGCACCACTAACTATGGCTACACCTTC
TRBV3-1/TRBV3-2	.	.	TRBJ2-2	CASSLGTGATGELFF	TGTGCCAGCAGCCTAGGGACTGGGGCCACCGGGGAGCTGTTTTTT
TRBV3-1/TRBV3-2	.	.	TRBJ1-1	CASSQDLVATEAFF	TGTGCCAGCAGCCAAGATCTTGTAGCCACTGAAGCTTTCTTT
TRBV7-2	TRBD1	.	TRBJ1-1	CASSFLQGAVTEAFF	TGTGCCAGCAGCTTTTTACAGGGGGCGGTCACTGAAGCTTTCTTT
TRBV3-1/TRBV3-2	.	.	TRBJ1-1	CASSQDRHTHEAFF	TGTGCCAGCAGCCAAGATAGACACACCCACGAAGCTTTCTTT
TRBV7-8	.	.	TRBJ1-5	CASSLLAGAPNQPQHF	TGTGCCAGCAGCTTACTCGCAGGGGCCCCCAATCAGCCCCAGCATTTT
TRBV19	.	.	TRBJ1-3	CASSIDRSPSGNTIYF	TGTGCCAGTAGTATCGACCGGAGTCCGTCCGGAAACACCATATATTTT
TRBV9	.	once	TRBJ1-6	CASSVAGQALGSPLHF	TGTGCCAGCAGCGTAGCTGGGCAGGCCCTCGGTTCACCCCTCCACTTT
TRBV20-1	TRBD1	.	TRBJ1-5	CSASVDDRAGQPQHF	TGCAGTGCTAGTGTTGACGACAGGGCGGGTCAGCCCCAGCATTTT
TRBV6-5	TRBD1	.	TRBJ2-1	CASVGTAYNEQFF	TGTGCCAGCGTAGGGACAGCTTACAATGAGCAGTTCTTC
TRBV3-1/TRBV3-2	.	.	TRBJ1-5	CASSQGSRQGPQHF	TGTGCCAGCAGCCAAGGGAGTAGGCAGGGGCCCCAGCATTTT
TRBV3-1/TRBV3-2	TRBD2	.	TRBJ2-5	CASSPPLGGVETQYF	TGTGCCAGCAGCCCGCCCCTCGGGGGGGTGGAGACCCAGTACTTC
TRBV27	TRBD2	once	TRBJ2-1	CACRGLAGGPYNEQFF	TGTGCCTGCAGAGGGCTAGCGGGAGGACCCTACAATGAGCAGTTCTTC